This T cell receptor (beta chain) was observed in a study of blood T cells in healthy people across ages. V shed 5 bases and J 2 bases; nucleotides not matched to a gene: 12. Germline-derived CDR1 and CDR2 are MNHEY and SVGEGT. The CDR3 loop spans 18 amino acids. A sample-barcoded 5' primer and a J-beta primer mix were used in a second PCR of roughly 7 to 12 cycles. TCRdb reprocessed the 5' RACE reads with MiXCR, giving one entry per CDR3 protein. This sample has over a million distinct CDR3 sequences, with approximately 63% found just once. The sample comprised blood. The chain uses TRBV6-2 or TRBV6-3 and TRBJ2-1; 10 positions match TRBD2. This clonotype was sampled from a man aged 18 to 30 in good health. The CDR3 DNA reads TGTGCCAGCAGTACATTCTCAAAGCGGGAGGGAGCCTACAATGAGCAGTTCTTC. Protein: CASSTFSKREGAYNEQFF.